Listed below are T cell receptor beta chains from one sample, sequenced in a study of T cells in Graves' hyperthyroidism and ophthalmopathy. TCRdb re-analysed the multiplex PCR reads in MiXCR, keeping a single row per CDR3 protein. The table includes around 190,000 distinct CDR3 sequences, less than 20% detected once. The sequenced material came from blood. The receptor source for this set is a woman in her forties or fifties with Graves' hyperthyroidism. CDR3s leave out the opening cysteine and the closing phenylalanine or tryptophan. Each record gives: J gene, V gene, CDR3 protein.

>TRBJ1-2|TRBV12-3/TRBV12-4
ASSFRRGPGYT
>TRBJ2-7|TRBV7-3
ASSLSAGVYEQY
>TRBJ2-7|TRBV25-1
ASSEYPTGGEQY
>TRBJ2-3|TRBV15
ATSRNSDSTDTQY
>TRBJ1-4|TRBV19
ASLGVGRREKLF
>TRBJ2-1|TRBV10-2
ASSVGRYNEQF
>TRBJ2-7|TRBV28
ASSHSALAGGTYEQY
>TRBJ1-5|TRBV5-8
ASSLSADSRNSNQPQH
>TRBJ2-1|TRBV5-1
ASSRKQEPPQF
>TRBJ2-5|TRBV10-1
ASGGTGGKETQY
>TRBJ1-3|TRBV7-6
ASSGQRGNTIY
>TRBJ2-1|TRBV11-1
ASREGSPTYNEQF
>TRBJ2-1|TRBV11-2
ASSSRLARNEQF
>TRBJ1-2|TRBV29-1
SVHAGDGYT
>TRBJ1-2|TRBV20-1
SGQQGAQNYGYT
>TRBJ2-3|TRBV3-1
ASRDTLVNTQY
>TRBJ2-3|TRBV18
ASSPLSAGSTDTQY
>TRBJ2-1|TRBV28
ASSLVGLASNEQF
>TRBJ2-1|TRBV6-2/TRBV6-3
ASKVAGRLGNEQF
>TRBJ2-3|TRBV30
AWSAGTSDSDTQY
>TRBJ1-6|TRBV6-2/TRBV6-3
ASTLGRGNPPLH
>TRBJ2-7|TRBV20-1
SARGLAGVTSYEQY
>TRBJ1-1|TRBV30
AWSEDRRVSEAF
>TRBJ1-6|TRBV27
ASSLSRDSNSPLH
>TRBJ2-7|TRBV28
ASGKAPGVYEQY
>TRBJ1-1|TRBV12-5
ASGLVLTASLNTEAF
>TRBJ2-2|TRBV7-6
ASSFIVAGDNTGELF
>TRBJ2-1|TRBV24-1
ATSGSLGTYNEQF
>TRBJ2-5|TRBV5-1
ASREGYTQETQY
>TRBJ2-7|TRBV20-1
SASPGLAYEQY